One and the same sample provided the 18 T cell receptor beta chains below, sequenced in a study of blood T cell repertoires in COVID-19. Profiled with immunoSEQ multiplex PCR; TCRdb holds only in-frame clones, not every one. The sample has 150,000 or so clones, around 84% seen once. The source material was peripheral blood. These receptors were taken from a woman aged 45-65 years with acute or convalescent COVID-19.

The chain employs TRBV6-5 and TRBJ1-6, with D possibly matching TRBD1 (5 bases). V was shortened by 0 bases and J by 7 bases, with 10 bases between the two germline ends. Germline values: CDR1 MNHEY, CDR2 SVGAGI. This CDR3 comprises 15 residues. The CDR3: CASSYSAGRNSPLHF. The CDR3 DNA reads as TGTGCCAGCAGTTACTCGGCGGGACGCAATTCACCCCTCCACTTT.

The rearrangement links TRBV29-1 to TRBJ1-1, with 7 bases fitting TRBD1. This CDR3 has 13 amino acids. CDR1 and CDR2 (germline): SQVTM, ANQGSEA. The V segment lost 7 bases and the J segment 2 bases; nucleotides outside the gene matches: 7. The CDR3 loop is CSARGTVNTEAFF. The CDR3 DNA reads TGCAGCGCCAGAGGGACAGTAAACACTGAAGCTTTCTTT.

The chain has TRBV7-9 and TRBJ2-5; 9 nucleotides match TRBD1. The CDR3 is made up of 17 amino acids. V lost 5 bases, J lost 5 bases, and 15 bases stayed unmatched. CDR1 and CDR2 (germline): SEHNR, FQNEAQ (reference sequence). As DNA, the CDR3 is TGTGCCAGCAGCCGAGATATACAGGGGGCGTTTTTGGAGACCCAGTACTTC. Encoded protein: CASSRDIQGAFLETQYF.

The rearrangement links TRBV28 to TRBJ2-6, with 9 nucleotides matching TRBD1. Germline values: CDR1 MDHEN, CDR2 SYDVKM. V was pared by 6 bases and J by 1 base, with 7 bases of the junction left unmatched. This CDR3 is built from 17 residues. The CDR3 here is CASSWTGEVSGANVLTF. The CDR3 DNA reads as TGTGCCAGCAGCTGGACAGGGGAAGTTTCTGGGGCCAACGTCCTGACTTTC.

This rearrangement joins TRBV19 to TRBJ2-3; TRBD1 might be the D (6 bases). The CDR3 runs 14 residues. Trimming shortened V by 3 bases and J by 3 bases, and 10 bases separated the two germline ends. CDR1 and CDR2 from the germline V gene are LNHDA and SQIVND (reference sequence). This chain's CDR3 is CASSIRGVTDTQYF. In DNA form, the CDR3 reads TGTGCCAGTAGTATCAGGGGAGTAACAGATACGCAGTATTTT.

CDR3 coding DNA: TGTGCCAGCCGAAACGACAGGGGCTTCAATCAGCCCCAGCATTTT. It translates to CASRNDRGFNQPQHF. The rearrangement joins TRBV27 to TRBJ1-5; TRBD1 matches at 8 bases. The CDR3 loop spans 15 amino acids. J gave up 3 bases and V 8 bases, and 9 bases lay outside the gene matches. Germline V lookup: CDR1 MNHEY, CDR2 SMNVEV (reference sequence).

A few counts support this clone. The chain carries TRBV5-3 and TRBJ2-2, with TRBD1 matching 9 bases. TRBV5-3 has ORF status, its function being uncertain. The trim removed 4 bases at V and 2 bases at J, leaving 9 bases unmatched. The CDR3 consists of 17 residues. Here the CDR3 DNA reads TGTGCCAGAAGCCAGCTACACAGGGGGCTTAACACCGGGGAGCTGTTTTTT. Translation: CARSQLHRGLNTGELFF.

With respect to this clone: At one end, the junction sequence differs from germline, possibly due to a read error. The V gene is TRBV7-2, the J gene TRBJ2-7; TRBD1 agrees at 7 bases. Germline-derived CDR1 and CDR2 are SGHTA and FQGNSA. The CDR3 runs 12 residues. CDR3 DNA: TGTGCCAGCAGCTCGGGACAGCATCCGTTGGACTTC. Translation gives CASSSGQHPLDF.

The V gene is TRBV27, the J gene TRBJ2-7, with 7 bases matching TRBD2. CDR1 and CDR2 (germline): MNHEY, SMNVEV (reference sequence). The CDR3 totals 18 residues. The J segment lost 4 bases and the V segment lost 0 bases, leaving 15 bases of the junction unmatched. As DNA, the CDR3 is TGTGCCAGCAGTTTATCGGGGCTTGGGCTAGCGGTTCCGTACGAGCAGTACTTC. Protein sequence: CASSLSGLGLAVPYEQYF.

The rearrangement joins TRBV6-6 to TRBJ1-5; 9 bases fit TRBD1. V was pared by 2 bases and J by 0 bases, with 2 bases of the junction left unmatched. Germline V gene lookup returns CDR1 MNHNY and CDR2 SVGAGI (reference sequence). The CDR3 totals 16 residues. The CDR3 loop reads CASSYRTGDSNQPQHF. For the CDR3, the DNA is TGTGCCAGCAGTTACCGGACAGGGGATAGCAATCAGCCCCAGCATTTT.

The chain employs TRBV27 and TRBJ2-6, with TRBD1 identical over 10 bases. V lost 11 bases and J lost 0; bases outside the gene matches: 10. Germline CDR1 is MNHEY and CDR2 is SMNVEV (reference sequence). The CDR3 has 17 amino acids. The CDR3 reads CALLRGQGYSGANVLTF. The CDR3 nucleotides read TGTGCCTTACTCAGGGGACAGGGGTACTCTGGGGCCAACGTCCTGACTTTC.

This CDR3 is CASSGRQYLSTDTQYF. The CDR3 DNA is TGTGCCAGCAGCGGCAGACAGTATCTTAGCACAGATACGCAGTATTTT. The chain has TRBV7-9 and TRBJ2-3, with a possible D match to TRBD1 (5 bases). This CDR3 spans 16 amino acids. Trimming left V 5 bases short and J 0 bases short, with 15 bases between. Germline CDR1 is SEHNR and CDR2 is FQNEAQ (reference sequence).

V usage is TRBV6-4 and J usage is TRBJ1-2; maybe TRBD1 (5 bases). The germline gives CDR1 MRHNA, CDR2 SNTAGT. This CDR3 contains 14 residues. V lost 2 bases to trimming and J lost 5 bases, with 12 bases between them. DNA for the CDR3: TGTGCCAGCAGTGACGGCCAGGGAGGATATGGCTACACCTTC. As protein: CASSDGQGGYGYTF.

The V gene is TRBV4-1, the J gene TRBJ1-5; 7 nucleotides line up with TRBD1. The CDR3 is made up of 14 amino acids. Germline V gene sequence: CDR1 MGHRA, CDR2 YSYEKL. Trimming at V came to 3 bases and at J to 2 bases, leaving 1 base not matched to a gene. The CDR3 region is CASSHGTGNQPQHF. The CDR3 bases are TGCGCCAGCAGCCACGGGACAGGCAATCAGCCCCAGCATTTT.

The chain has TRBV5-4 and TRBJ1-6; D gene ambiguous. Germline loops: CDR1 SGHNT, CDR2 YYREEE (reference sequence). The length of the CDR3 is 18 residues. The V end lost 0 bases, the J end lost 0 bases, and 13 bases lay between the germline ends. The CDR3 region has the DNA TGTGCCAGCAGCTTGGCCTCGGCGGGGAGCTCCTATAATTCACCCCTCCACTTT. Translating gives CASSLASAGSSYNSPLHF.

V and J are TRBV6-5 and TRBJ1-3; TRBD1 matches 7 bases. The V and J ends lost 7 bases and 2 bases, in that order; junction bases with no gene match: 8. The CDR3 length is 15 residues. Germline CDR1 reads MNHEY; CDR2 reads SVGAGI. Here the CDR3 DNA reads TGTGCCAGCACTCCACCCGGGACAGCTGGAAACACCATATATTTT. Translation gives CASTPPGTAGNTIYF.

The rearrangement links TRBV2 to TRBJ1-5; D call uncertain. CDR1 SNHLY and CDR2 FYNNEI come from the germline V gene. Trimming shortened V by 7 bases and J by 3 bases, and 10 bases separated the two germline ends. The CDR3 sequence is 13 residues long. CDR3 sequence reads: CASKRQINQPQHF. Here the CDR3 DNA reads TGTGCCAGCAAGAGACAAATCAATCAGCCCCAGCATTTT.

The chain uses TRBV25-1 and TRBJ2-5, with 8 positions matching TRBD1. The CDR3 extends over 15 amino acids. Germline loops: CDR1 MGHDK, CDR2 SYGVNS. V shed 2 bases, J shed 1 base, and the junction held 3 bases outside the gene matches. The CDR3 is CASSEPGTGQETQYF. CDR3 sequence (DNA): TGTGCCAGCAGTGAACCCGGGACAGGCCAAGAGACCCAGTACTTC. The whole variable domain, remainder taken from reference TRBV25-1 and TRBJ2-5, is EADIYQTPRYLVIGTGKKITLECSQTMGHDKMYWYQQDPGMELHLIHYSYGVNSTEKGDLSSESTVSRIRTEHFPLTLESARPSHTSQYLCASSEPGTGQETQYFGPGTRLLVL.